The rows below give T cell receptor beta chains drawn from one sample of a study of blood T cell repertoires in COVID-19. Repertoires were generated with immunoSEQ multiplex PCR, while TCRdb's copy carries only in-frame clones and drops some. Found here are under 200,000 clones, 82% of them singletons; the top ten hold more than 4.5%. The sample was PBMCs or T cells enriched from blood (not recorded which). These receptors were collected from a woman in her sixties or seventies with acute COVID-19. CDR3s include the opening cysteine and the closing phenylalanine or tryptophan. D genes are given only for firm matches. Clone size is given for some rows only: seen once, a few or many times, or a class if the clone is expanded.

DNA,CDR3,V,D,size,J
TGTGCCGGACCGCAGGGTTGGATCTACAATGAGCAGTTCTTC,CAGPQGWIYNEQFF,TRBV27,NA,NA,TRBJ2-1
TGCAGCGTTGTAGACGGGTCGCTGTTTTTT,CSVVDGSLFF,TRBV29-1,NA,few,TRBJ2-2
TGTGCCAGCAGCCAGACTAGCGGGGCCCCCTTTCCAGATACGCAGTATTTT,CASSQTSGAPFPDTQYF,TRBV3-1/TRBV3-2,TRBD2,NA,TRBJ2-3
TGTGCCAGCAGCCAGCGACAGGGGACAGACGAGCAGTACTTC,CASSQRQGTDEQYF,TRBV3-1/TRBV3-2,TRBD1,NA,TRBJ2-7
TGTGCCAGCAGCCAAGCGGGTAGCTCTTCCTACGAGCAGTACTTC,CASSQAGSSSYEQYF,TRBV5-4,NA,NA,TRBJ2-7
TGTGCCAGCAGCCCCGGGATGGGACAGGGAGGACCTCAAGGGGGCTACACCTTC,CASSPGMGQGGPQGGYTF,TRBV5-4,TRBD1,NA,TRBJ1-2
TGTGCCAGCAGTGAATCGGGGACAGTCAACCGGTATGGCTACACCTTC,CASSESGTVNRYGYTF,TRBV25-1,TRBD1,NA,TRBJ1-2
TGTGCCAGCAGCTTAGCCCATACAGATACGCAGTATTTT,CASSLAHTDTQYF,TRBV7-6,NA,NA,TRBJ2-3
TGTGCCAGTAGTGCCCCCAGGGGGGAATCACCCCTCCACTTT,CASSAPRGESPLHF,TRBV19,TRBD1,NA,TRBJ1-6
TGTGCCAGCAGTTCCAAGGCTTCATGGGCGGGAGGGGTAGTATACGAGCAGTACTTC,CASSSKASWAGGVVYEQYF,TRBV27,TRBD2,NA,TRBJ2-7
TGTGCCAGCAGCCCGGGACAGGGGGCGAACACCGGGGAGCTGTTTTTT,CASSPGQGANTGELFF,TRBV28,TRBD1,NA,TRBJ2-2
TGTGCCAGCAACCCGAGGAACGGAAACACTGAAGCTTTCTTT,CASNPRNGNTEAFF,TRBV28,NA,NA,TRBJ1-1
TGTGCCAGTAGTATGTGGGGGAGGGTTAACACCGGGGAGCTGTTTTTT,CASSMWGRVNTGELFF,TRBV19,TRBD2,NA,TRBJ2-2
TGTGCCACCAGTGATGGGTCCCAGGGGGGACGCTCTGAAGCTTTCTTT,CATSDGSQGGRSEAFF,TRBV24-1,TRBD1,NA,TRBJ1-1
TGTGCCAGCAGCCGCAGGGGGACAGGGGGCCGGACTGAAGCTTTCTTT,CASSRRGTGGRTEAFF,TRBV7-9,TRBD1,NA,TRBJ1-1
TGTGCCAGCAGCCAAACCCCGGACAGGAACACTGAAGCTTTCTTT,CASSQTPDRNTEAFF,TRBV4-2,NA,NA,TRBJ1-1
TGTGCCAGCAGCGGCCAAGCGGGAGGGATAAGCACAGATACGCAGTATTTT,CASSGQAGGISTDTQYF,TRBV7-2,TRBD2,NA,TRBJ2-3
TGTGCCAGCAGCTTACAGAACACTGAAGCTTTCTTT,CASSLQNTEAFF,TRBV7-9,NA,NA,TRBJ1-1
TGTGCCAGCAGCAACTCGTTAGCGGGGAGCTCCTACAATGAGCAGTTCTTC,CASSNSLAGSSYNEQFF,TRBV13,TRBD2,NA,TRBJ2-1
TGTGCCAGCAGCCTTACAAGCAGGGGCGCCCTTGCGAACACTGAAGCTTTCTTT,CASSLTSRGALANTEAFF,TRBV3-1/TRBV3-2,NA,NA,TRBJ1-1
TGCGCCAGCAGCCGGGACAGGACCTATGAAGGCTACACCTTC,CASSRDRTYEGYTF,TRBV4-3,TRBD1,NA,TRBJ1-2
TGTGCCACCAGCAGGGAAATGACAATCCCTACCGCGGCTTTCTTT,CATSREMTIPTAAFF,TRBV15,NA,NA,TRBJ1-1